This record concerns one T cell receptor beta chain sequence. This entry is derived from a study of shared clonotypes between healthy human individuals. Trimming at V came to 6 bases and at J to 1 base, leaving 6 bases not matched to a gene. Germline assignment: CDR1 MNHNY and CDR2 SVGAGI (reference sequence). This CDR3 has 16 amino acids. Deep level was the assay's run setting. The team ran DNA from unsorted PBMCs on ten immunoSEQ deep assay plates for sequencing. Libraries were prepared by immunoSEQ multiplex PCR; TCRdb keeps only in-frame clonotypes and omits some of them. Here the sample spans about 460,000 clones, 77% being singletons.

Sequencing was carried out using PBMCs. J is TRBJ2-2 and V is TRBV6-6; TRBD2 agrees at 9 bases. The source of this sequence is a woman aged 40 to 50 in good health. Some clones in this sample may be carry-over from other donors' samples. The CDR3 DNA reads TGTGCCAGCAGAGGAGTAGCGGGAGTGAACACCGGGGAGCTGTTTTTT. Translated: CASRGVAGVNTGELFF.